The 6 T cell receptor beta chains below come from one sample, sequenced in a study of a mutant IDH1 vaccine in newly diagnosed glioma. These receptors' antigens are unknown. The data were produced by immunoSEQ multiplex PCR, yet TCRdb's version contains in-frame clones alone and is incomplete. The data hold 45,000 to 55,000 clones, with 75% to 85% observed a single time. Time point given: week 35, safety follow-up. Doses consisted of 300 ug of mutant IDH1 20-mer peptide each, paired with topical imiquimod. The sequencing here drew on PBMCs, taken from a glioma patient whose treatment included an IDH1 peptide vaccine. The receptors originated from a man between 35 and 55 years old with glioma.

The chain couples TRBV2 to TRBJ2-3; TRBD1 agrees at 8 bases. CDR1 SNHLY and CDR2 FYNNEI come from the germline V gene. With 7 bases clipped from V and 8 bases from J, the junction kept 11 bases outside the gene matches. The CDR3 totals 14 residues. CDR3: CASTETGAGSTQYF. In nucleotides, the CDR3 is TGTGCCAGCACTGAGACAGGGGCGGGGAGTACGCAGTATTTT.

The V and J genes are TRBV6-6 and TRBJ1-4, with no clear D. With 0 bases removed from V and 8 bases from J, the gap between germline ends came to 4 bases. There are 12 residues in the CDR3. Germline V gene lookup returns CDR1 MNHNY and CDR2 SVGAGI (reference sequence). The CDR3 reads CASSYSSEKLFF. Here the CDR3 DNA reads TGTGCCAGCAGTTACTCCTCGGAAAAACTGTTTTTT.

The rearrangement links TRBV7-8 to TRBJ2-3, with TRBD2 matching over 7 bases. The V and J ends lost 6 bases and 5 bases, in that order; junction bases with no gene match: 17. Germline CDR1 SGHVS, CDR2 FQNEAQ. The CDR3 contains 17 residues. This CDR3 reads CASRSITSAGQRDTQYF. In DNA, the CDR3 is TGTGCCAGCAGATCCATCACTAGCGCTGGCCAGCGAGATACGCAGTATTTT.

This clone has a single count. V is TRBV6-5 and J is TRBJ1-3; the D is unclear. This CDR3 has 13 residues. Germline-derived CDR1 and CDR2 are MNHEY and SVGAGI. The V end was cut by 2 bases, the J end by 5 bases, with 7 bases between. The CDR3 loop is CASSYGDRNTIYF. CDR3 nucleotides: TGTGCCAGCAGTTACGGGGATCGAAACACCATATATTTT.

The J gene is TRBJ2-1, the V gene TRBV11-2, with TRBD2 matching over 7 bases. Germline CDR1 and CDR2: SGHAT and FQNNGV. The J segment lost 4 bases and the V segment lost 1 base, leaving 1 base of the junction unmatched. The CDR3 loop spans 14 amino acids. The CDR3 coding sequence is TGTGCCAGCAGCTTAGGGCGGGAGTACAATGAGCAGTTCTTC. Amino acid sequence: CASSLGREYNEQFF.

The CDR3 DNA is TGTGCCAGCAGCCGGGACAGTAAATCCTACGAGCAGTACTTC. Translating it yields CASSRDSKSYEQYF. The chain recombines TRBV7-2 with TRBJ2-7, with 7 bases matching TRBD1. The CDR3 is 14 amino acids. J was trimmed by 1 base and V by 5 bases; bases with no gene match: 5. Germline CDR1 reads SGHTA; CDR2 reads FQGNSA.